This TCR beta chain was found in a study of CD8+ T cells in alopecia areata. This clone has only a few counts. Its matching antigen is unknown. Peripheral blood and lesional scalp punch biopsies were taken from alopecia areata patients. Notes on the study in general: TCRs were shared less clearly across patients than in mice, possibly for HLA-related reasons. Alopecia totalis/universalis scalp especially showed more expanded CD8+ clones than normal scalp.

Deletions cut 3 bases from V and 7 bases from J, with 3 bases between. CDR1 and CDR2 from the germline V gene are SGHVS and FQNEAQ. The CDR3 runs to 11 residues. RNA, once extracted, was reverse transcribed into cDNA for use as the sequencing template. Method: immunoSEQ multiplex PCR; TCRdb's copy keeps in-frame clones and lacks some. Of just over 30,000 clones in the sample, more than 55% were seen once. The sequenced material came from NKG2D-high CD8+ T cells sorted from blood. The TCR sequence derives from a human donor with alopecia areata. The chain uses TRBV7-8 and TRBJ2-2; D gene unclear. CDR3 sequence: CASSFLGELFF. CDR3 nucleotide sequence: TGTGCCAGCAGCTTCCTCGGGGAGCTGTTTTTT.